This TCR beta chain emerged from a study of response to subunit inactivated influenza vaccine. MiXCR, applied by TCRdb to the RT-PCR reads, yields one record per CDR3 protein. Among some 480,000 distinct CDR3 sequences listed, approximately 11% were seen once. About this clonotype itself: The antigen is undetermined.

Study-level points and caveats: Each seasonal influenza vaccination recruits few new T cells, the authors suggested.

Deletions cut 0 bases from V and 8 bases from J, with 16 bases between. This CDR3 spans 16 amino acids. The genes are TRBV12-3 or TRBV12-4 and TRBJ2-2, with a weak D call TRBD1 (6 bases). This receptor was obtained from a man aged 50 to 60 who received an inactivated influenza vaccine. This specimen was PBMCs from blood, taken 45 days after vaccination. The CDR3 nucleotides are TGTGCCAGCAGTTTAGCGATGACAGGCGGTGGAGGGGAGCTGTTTTTT. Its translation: CASSLAMTGGGGELFF.